One and the same sample provided the 29 T cell receptor beta chains below, sequenced in a study of T cells in Graves' hyperthyroidism and ophthalmopathy. Researchers took RNA transcripts and amplified the TCR beta CDR3 regions from them. When the TCR CDR3 underwent first-round RT-PCR, the HTBI primer set was used. TCRdb independently ran MiXCR on the multiplex PCR reads; one entry per CDR3 protein. In the table there are 700,000 or so distinct CDR3 sequences, around 17% of which are singletons. The sequenced sample was blood. The source is a man between 18 and 29 years old with Graves' hyperthyroidism.

The V gene is TRBV6-2 or TRBV6-3, the J gene TRBJ2-5, with D unclear. The CDR3 has 16 residues. V was cut by 2 bases and J by 1 base, with 14 bases left in between. CDR1 MNHEY and CDR2 SVGEGT come from the germline V gene. The CDR3 loop is CASSYRIHPTQETQYF. CDR3 coding DNA: TGTGCCAGCAGTTACCGGATACACCCTACCCAAGAGACCCAGTACTTC.

A remark on this clonotype: A much larger clone sits a single nucleotide away, making a read error possible. The rearrangement joins TRBV2 to TRBJ2-7; 11 bases are shared with TRBD2. Germline lookup yields CDR1 SNHLY and CDR2 FYNNEI. V shed 7 bases and J 7 bases; nucleotides not matched to a gene: 12. The CDR3 has 15 residues. CDR3 nucleotide sequence: TGTGCCAGCACGCACTCTAGCGGGAGGACGGGTGAGCAGTACTTC. Its protein is CASTHSSGRTGEQYF.

This clonotype was seen a handful of times. This chain links TRBV6-1 with TRBJ2-7, with D perhaps TRBD1 (6 bases). Between the trimmed V and J ends, which lost 7 bases and 0 bases, there was a span of 19 bases. The germline V gene encodes CDR1 MNHNS and CDR2 SASEGT. The CDR3 consists of 16 residues. The CDR3 loop reads CASTSPPGRGSYEQYF. The CDR3 DNA reads as TGTGCCAGCACCTCCCCCCCGGGCAGGGGCTCCTACGAGCAGTACTTC.

Ten or more counts support this clonotype. As DNA, the CDR3 is TGTGCCAGCAGTGAAGAGAATAGCAATCAGCCCCAGCATTTT. Translation gives CASSEENSNQPQHF. The chain combines TRBV2 with TRBJ1-5; D gene unclear. The CDR3 has 14 amino acids. The germline V gene has CDR1 SNHLY and CDR2 FYNNEI. The germline V and J ends were trimmed by 1 base and 0 bases, with 4 bases remaining between them.

This clonotype was observed a few times. Given a much more abundant clone one base away, this may be a read error. The genes are TRBV6-5 and TRBJ1-1, with D perhaps TRBD1 (5 bases). The V and J ends lost 2 bases and 6 bases respectively, with 7 bases between them. The CDR3 length is 12 residues. Germline-derived CDR1 and CDR2 are MNHEY and SVGAGI. CDR3 nucleotides: TGTGCCAGCAGTTACCGGGACTCTGAAGCTTTCTTT. Protein sequence: CASSYRDSEAFF.

This rearrangement joins TRBV12-3 or TRBV12-4 to TRBJ2-7, with TRBD1 identical over 9 bases. This CDR3 is 14 amino acids long. Trimming removed 7 bases from V and 4 bases from J; junction bases left unmatched: 8. DNA of the CDR3: TGTGCCAGCAAAAGGACAGGGGACACATACGAGCAGTACTTC. It translates to CASKRTGDTYEQYF.

This clonotype was counted many times. The chain recombines TRBV20-1 with TRBJ1-6; D is unclear. Trimming took 5 bases from V and 7 from J, leaving 9 bases between them. The germline V gene encodes CDR1 DFQATT and CDR2 SNEGSKA (reference sequence). The CDR3 has 12 residues. The CDR3 region has the DNA TGCAGTGCTTTGAGAGGGAATTCACCCCTCCACTTT. It codes for CSALRGNSPLHF.

In this sample, this clonotype turned up many times. The genes are TRBV5-1 and TRBJ2-3, with 12 nucleotides matching TRBD2. The V gene's germline CDR1 is SGHRS and CDR2 YFSETQ. This CDR3 region has 15 residues. V shed 3 bases and J 4 bases; nucleotides not matched to a gene: 3. CDR3 sequence reads: CASSSTSGSADTQYF. In DNA, the CDR3 is TGCGCCAGCAGCTCGACTAGCGGGAGTGCAGATACGCAGTATTTT.

This clonotype was recorded a few times. The rearrangement joins TRBV29-1 to TRBJ1-4; D is ambiguous. V lost 4 bases to trimming and J lost 0 bases, with 9 bases between them. This CDR3 contains 14 residues. Germline assignment: CDR1 SQVTM and CDR2 ANQGSEA. This CDR3 reads CSVVGSSTNEKLFF. CDR3 bases: TGCAGCGTTGTGGGGTCTTCAACTAATGAAAAACTGTTTTTT.

The table lists this clonotype with many counts. The chain uses TRBV2 and TRBJ1-1; D gene uncertain. CDR1 is SNHLY and CDR2 is FYNNEI in the germline V gene. Trimming cost V 3 bases and J 0 bases, with 17 bases left between them. There are 17 residues in the CDR3. The CDR3: CASSDGSGGLVNTEAFF. Written as DNA, the CDR3 is TGTGCCAGCAGTGATGGGTCCGGAGGTCTGGTGAACACTGAAGCTTTCTTT.

This clonotype occurred many times. The V and J genes are TRBV19 and TRBJ2-5; 10 bases line up with TRBD2. The germline V gene has CDR1 LNHDA and CDR2 SQIVND (reference sequence). With V trimmed by 4 bases and J by 3 bases, 2 bases remained unmatched. This CDR3 region has 14 residues. The CDR3 loop reads CASSTTSGEETQYF. The CDR3 DNA reads TGTGCCAGTAGTACCACTAGCGGGGAAGAGACCCAGTACTTC.

The chain joins TRBV5-1 to TRBJ1-2; 8 bases align to TRBD1. Germline CDR1 and CDR2: SGHRS and YFSETQ. V trimming: 0 bases; J trimming: 6 bases; junction bases outside the gene matches: 4. The CDR3 covers 14 residues. DNA for the CDR3: TGCGCCAGCAGCTTGGAAGCAGGGGGCCATGGCTACACCTTC. It yields the protein CASSLEAGGHGYTF.

The rearrangement links TRBV28 to TRBJ1-1; 9 nucleotides line up with TRBD1. J gave up 13 bases and V 5 bases, and 14 bases lay outside the gene matches. CDR1 and CDR2 (germline): MDHEN, SYDVKM. The length of the CDR3 is 14 residues. The CDR3 sequence is CASSPPDTGGAGFF. The CDR3 nucleotides read TGTGCCAGCAGTCCCCCCGACACAGGGGGCGCCGGTTTCTTT.

V usage is TRBV20-1 and J usage is TRBJ2-1; the match to TRBD1 covers 8 bases. J was trimmed by 8 bases and V by 3 bases; bases with no gene match: 3. The CDR3 totals 12 residues. Per germline, CDR1 DFQATT and CDR2 SNEGSKA (reference sequence). CDR3 bases: TGCAGTGCTAGTGACAGGGGCTATGAGCAGTTCTTC. It specifies CSASDRGYEQFF.

To note about this clonotype: A much larger clone sits a single nucleotide away, making a read error possible. The chain has TRBV2 and TRBJ2-5; a possible D gene is TRBD1 (6 bases). V dropped 4 bases and J dropped 2 bases, with 8 bases sitting between them. Per germline, CDR1 SNHLY and CDR2 FYNNEI. This CDR3 has 13 residues. CDR3 residues: CASSAGQQETQYF. For the CDR3, the DNA is TGTGCCAGCAGTGCCGGACAGCAAGAGACCCAGTACTTC.

The V and J genes are TRBV20-1 and TRBJ2-7; perhaps TRBD2 as D (6 bases). The V and J ends lost 5 bases and 2 bases respectively, with 13 bases between them. CDR1 is DFQATT and CDR2 is SNEGSKA in the germline V gene (reference sequence). The CDR3 is 13 amino acids. The CDR3 DNA follows: TGCAGTGCTTTACCGGGACTTGCCTACGAGCAGTACTTC. It yields the protein CSALPGLAYEQYF.

In this sample, this clonotype turned up a few times. The V and J genes are TRBV10-3 and TRBJ1-5; D ambiguous. Germline loops: CDR1 ENHRY, CDR2 SYGVKD. The CDR3 runs to 13 residues. V was clipped by 4 bases and J by 7 bases, with 11 bases between them. The DNA of the CDR3 is TGTGCCATCAGTGGGGGAGGAGGGCAGCCCCAGCATTTT. Protein product: CAISGGGGQPQHF.

V gene TRBV28 combines with J gene TRBJ2-5, with a tentative D call TRBD2 (6 bases). The CDR3 totals 16 residues. V was shortened by 7 bases and J by 3 bases, with 21 bases between the two germline ends. Germline-derived CDR1 and CDR2 are MDHEN and SYDVKM. The CDR3 is CASTAPRRDLKETQYF. In nucleotides, the CDR3 is TGTGCCAGCACCGCCCCCCGGCGGGACCTAAAAGAGACCCAGTACTTC.

This clonotype was observed at least ten times. The V call is TRBV5-1, the J call TRBJ1-1; D unclear. CDR3 length: 14 amino acids. Germline assignment: CDR1 SGHRS and CDR2 YFSETQ. V gave up 0 bases and J gave up 2 bases, with 8 bases separating them. The CDR3 is CASSLDLLNTEAFF. The DNA of the CDR3 is TGCGCCAGCAGCTTGGATTTACTAAACACTGAAGCTTTCTTT.

V and J are TRBV11-3 and TRBJ2-1; D is unresolved. Between the trimmed V and J ends, which lost 1 base and 4 bases, there was a span of 8 bases. The CDR3 length is 14 residues. Germline-derived CDR1 and CDR2 are SGHNT and YENEEA. CDR3 protein: CASSLAREYNEQFF. CDR3 sequence (DNA): TGTGCCAGCAGCTTAGCCAGAGAGTACAATGAGCAGTTCTTC.

This clonotype was counted ten times or more. Written as DNA, the CDR3 is TGTGCCAGCAGCATAATACAGGGAGTGGGGACTGAAGCTTTCTTT. Protein sequence: CASSIIQGVGTEAFF. This chain joins TRBV28 and TRBJ1-1; the D gene is possibly TRBD1 (6 bases). The V and J ends lost 6 bases and 5 bases respectively, with 19 bases between them. The CDR3 is 15 residues long. Germline V gene data show CDR1 as MDHEN and CDR2 as SYDVKM.

Points on this clonotype: Since a much larger clone is just one base distant, this may be a read error. It is likely a read error, because the conserved phenylalanine at the end of the CDR3 is missing. The chain recombines TRBV28 with TRBJ2-1; 7 bases agree with TRBD2. Germline CDR1 MDHEN, CDR2 SYDVKM. This CDR3 has 13 amino acids. V lost 6 bases and J lost 8; bases outside the gene matches: 7. CDR3 loop: CASRLTSDHEQFL. The CDR3 DNA follows: TGTGCCAGCAGGCTAACTAGCGACCATGAGCAGTTCCTC.

In its sample, this clonotype was seen a few times. The chain links TRBV13 to TRBJ1-1; D perhaps matches TRBD1 (5 bases). This CDR3 is 12 amino acids long. Looked up from germline, CDR1 is PRHDT and CDR2 is FYEKMQ (reference sequence). Trimming shortened V by 4 bases and J by 10 bases, and 13 bases separated the two germline ends. The CDR3 bases are TGTGCCAGCAGCTCCGGGGCGGTTGGAGCTTTCTTT. This codes for CASSSGAVGAFF.

This clonotype was seen at least ten times. The chain carries TRBV28 and TRBJ1-2, with a tentative D call TRBD1 (5 bases). Germline CDR1 reads MDHEN; CDR2 reads SYDVKM. V gave up 3 bases and J gave up 2 bases, with 10 bases separating them. The CDR3 extends over 14 amino acids. CDR3 DNA: TGTGCCAGCAGTTTTGAGGCAGGGAACTATGGCTACACCTTC. Encoded protein: CASSFEAGNYGYTF.

This clonotype was seen repeatedly, ten times or more. The gene calls are TRBV11-3 and TRBJ2-7; TRBD2 matches 9 bases. Germline V gene sequence: CDR1 SGHNT, CDR2 YENEEA. Trimming at V came to 5 bases and at J to 7 bases, leaving 6 bases not matched to a gene. The CDR3 spans 13 residues. The DNA for the CDR3 is TGTGCCAGCAGCCTGTCGAGCGGGAGGGAGCAGTACTTC. Translation: CASSLSSGREQYF.

This clonotype came up a few times. This chain joins TRBV24-1 and TRBJ2-3, with no clear D. The CDR3 has 13 amino acids. Deletions cut 0 bases from V and 3 bases from J, with 3 bases between. CDR1 KGHDR and CDR2 SFDVKD come from the germline V gene. This CDR3 reads CATSDLDTDTQYF. The CDR3 coding sequence is TGTGCCACCAGTGATTTGGATACAGATACGCAGTATTTT.

This clonotype was seen more than once but under ten times. The chain carries TRBV10-2 and TRBJ1-2, with TRBD1 identical over 12 bases. Trimming cost V 6 bases and J 8 bases; bases outside gene matches: 10. Germline CDR1 reads WSHSY; CDR2 reads SAAADI. The CDR3 is made up of 15 amino acids. CDR3 region: CASRAGTGGLRGYTF. The CDR3 bases are TGCGCCAGCAGGGCCGGGACAGGGGGCCTTAGAGGCTACACCTTC.

The sample holds many counts of this clonotype. The chain uses TRBV10-3 and TRBJ2-3; 11 nucleotides line up with TRBD1. V gave up 3 bases and J gave up 4 bases; unmatched junction bases: 3. The CDR3 is 15 amino acids. CDR1 is ENHRY and CDR2 is SYGVKD in the germline V gene. The CDR3 region has the DNA TGTGCCATCAGTGACCGGGACAGGGGGTCAGATACGCAGTATTTT. It specifies CAISDRDRGSDTQYF.

The V gene is TRBV29-1, the J gene TRBJ1-3; unclear D gene. CDR1 is SQVTM, CDR2 ANQGSEA, per germline. V was trimmed by 7 bases and J by 2 bases, leaving 12 bases between them. There are 13 residues in the CDR3. In nucleotides, the CDR3 is TGCAGCGCGGCCCGGACGGCTGGAAACACCATATATTTT. This translates into CSAARTAGNTIYF.